The text below deals with one TCR beta chain. Its antigen remains unidentified. Trimming left V 2 bases short and J 4 bases short, with 14 bases between. There are 16 residues in the CDR3. Germline V gene data show CDR1 as MNHEY and CDR2 as SVGAGI. Transcripts of RNA were the source for amplifying TCR beta CDR3 regions. The first-round RT-PCR employed HTBI primers together with the Qiagen OneStep RT-PCR kit. A multiplex PCR was then performed as the second round. MiXCR, run by TCRdb on the multiplex PCR reads, gives a single entry per CDR3 protein. The sample carries over a million distinct CDR3 sequences, less than 45% recorded once. The source of the sample is a study of Graves' ophthalmopathy and Graves' hyperthyroidism. The wider study: Hyperthyroidism showing no ophthalmopathy within 18 months of follow-up was stable. The study's findings and limits: As the model predicted ophthalmopathy progression, it achieved a sensitivity of 70.59% and a specificity of around 73%.

The sequenced material came from peripheral blood or thyroid tissue (not recorded which). V usage is TRBV6-5 and J usage is TRBJ1-4; D gene ambiguous. The sequence was collected from an adult man with Graves' hyperthyroidism. CDR3 sequence reads: CASSYKSRSDNEKLFF. As DNA, the CDR3 is TGTGCCAGCAGTTACAAGTCGCGGTCAGATAATGAAAAACTGTTTTTT.